This T cell receptor (beta chain) comes out of a study of blood T cell repertoires in COVID-19 (dated by TCRdb to 2020 to 2022). General notes on the study: Collaborator samples came from the United States, Italy and Spain and covered acute and convalescent phases of COVID-19. The prospective study material was composed of cDNA or gDNA derived from T cells, B-cell-depleted T cells, or PBMCs. Deeply sampled blood TCRbeta repertoires from subjects exposed to, actively infected with, or recovered from COVID-19 were included in the dataset. The repertoires were released in a freely available public database meant as a resource for research on the immune response to SARS-CoV-2. The samples were drawn from the first 160 participants of the ongoing ImmuneRACE study and from 950 to 1,500 subjects provided by 6 global collaborators. A de-identified subject ID, COVID-19 status, age in years and sex were almost always included in the sample metadata. Where HLA class I and class II types were available, the types were taken from metadata supplied by the sample provider, not from assay-based typing. Findings and caveats that apply to the study as a whole: The quantity of clinical and demographic metadata differed by source and by participant and was supplied without curation.

TCRbeta CDR3 regions were amplified from genomic DNA by means of the immunoSEQ Assay, a bias-controlled multiplex PCR. As for the original processing: Within the assay, amplification of reference gene primers was used to estimate how many nucleated cells each sample contained. To quantify the absolute abundance of each unique TCRbeta CDR3 rearrangement, sequence reads were collapsed and filtered. For each sample, productive Simpson clonality was calculated by taking the square root of Simpson's diversity index across productive rearrangements. TCRdb limited this immuneACCESS table to in-frame rearrangements with V and J called. A share of clones is missing; checked studies link under half to unresolved V genes, and the rest is unexplained. That table supplies the V and J calls and clone size; D and trimming were determined from the DNA. The sample includes around 300,000 clones, with roughly nine tenths observed a single time. The top ten constitute roughly 2.3% of the sample.

To note about this clone: Which antigen it targets is not known. No much larger clonotype is one base removed from it; base qualities were not supplied.

One collaborating source in Seattle enrolled patients during active infection and followed them longitudinally through the course of disease. Each collaborating institution followed its own protocols to collect whole blood in K2EDTA tubes. For TCRbeta analysis, collaborators shipped samples in one of three forms: frozen whole blood, isolated PBMCs, or DNA extracted from either of those sample types. The CDR3 covers 15 residues, taking in both the cysteine and the phenylalanine. The only DNA kept is the CDR3, 45 bases in frame from the first base. V sheds 6 bases and J sheds 7 bases, leaving 16 bases between their ends. The germline V gene yields MDHEN for CDR1 and SYDVKM for CDR2.

Input material: peripheral blood. This TCR derives from a woman aged 25 to 39 with COVID-19, enrolled during active disease. The chain uses TRBV28 and TRBJ1-6, with no D gene named confidently. This receptor carries the CDR3 CASSRTGSRNSPLHF. The nucleotide sequence reads as follows: TGTGCCAGCAGCCGGACGGGGAGTCGGAATTCACCCCTCCACTTT.